Included here is one T cell receptor (beta chain) sequence, with context. Additional DNA sequences in this sample encode the identical CDR3. This sample stems from a study of T cell changes during pregnancy in multiple sclerosis. Germline CDR1 is SGHRS and CDR2 is YFSETQ. The CDR3 sequence is 15 residues long. Germline trimming cut 0 bases from V and 2 bases from J; bases unmatched to any gene: 4. Libraries were prepared by immunoSEQ multiplex PCR; TCRdb keeps only in-frame clonotypes and omits some of them. The data show roughly 40,000 clones, around 92% seen once. The receptor was isolated from a female donor in good health, enrolled as a control in a pregnancy study. The chain carries TRBV5-1 and TRBJ2-7; 8 positions match TRBD2. The material sequenced was CD4+ T cells from peripheral blood mononuclear cells, taken in the second trimester of pregnancy. In DNA, the CDR3 is TGCGCCAGCAGCTTGGGGCTAGCGGGCACCTACGAGCAGTACTTC. Protein: CASSLGLAGTYEQYF.